These 16 T cell receptor beta chains share one sample of origin, sequenced in a study of T-cell reconstitution after alpha-beta-depleted transplantation in children. The library targeted TCRbeta and was prepared with unique molecular identifiers. TCRdb reanalysed the PCR reads using MiXCR and keeps one entry per CDR3 protein. This sample yields approximately 350,000 distinct CDR3 sequences, of which about an eighth are seen a single time; around 4% belongs to the top ten. Material: PBMCs, obtained from the stem cell graft. All receptors derive from a human donor who donated a stem cell graft to a child with Fanconi anemia.

A few counts support this clonotype. The chain employs TRBV12-3 or TRBV12-4 and TRBJ2-7; 9 bases are shared with TRBD2. V gave up 5 bases and J gave up 0 bases; unmatched junction bases: 11. The length of the CDR3 is 17 residues. The CDR3 region has the DNA TGTGCCAGCAGTCCCCGTAGCGGGGGCGGATACTCCTACGAGCAGTACTTC. It yields the protein CASSPRSGGGYSYEQYF.

This clonotype appeared a few times. This chain connects TRBV29-1 to TRBJ2-1; D could derive from TRBD1 or TRBD2 (7 bases each). Per the germline V gene, CDR1 is SQVTM and CDR2 is ANQGSEA. This CDR3 has 14 amino acids. Between the trimmed V and J ends, which lost 3 bases and 5 bases, there was a span of 14 bases. The CDR3 sequence: CSVDPRGTNNEQFF. DNA for the CDR3: TGCAGCGTTGACCCCAGGGGGACTAACAATGAGCAGTTCTTC.

This clonotype was observed a few times. The V gene is TRBV29-1, the J gene TRBJ2-3, with D tentatively TRBD2 (6 bases). Trimming took 2 bases from V and 6 from J, leaving 12 bases between them. Looked up from germline, CDR1 is SQVTM and CDR2 is ANQGSEA. This CDR3 region has 13 residues. Here the CDR3 reads CSVETEGRDTQYF. CDR3 nucleotides: TGCAGCGTTGAAACGGAGGGCAGGGATACGCAGTATTTT.

This clonotype was counted a few times. The rearrangement uses TRBV5-1 and TRBJ2-1, with TRBD2 as a possible D gene (5 bases). The CDR3 loop spans 13 amino acids. The germline V and J ends were trimmed by 1 base and 9 bases, with 11 bases remaining between them. Germline lookup yields CDR1 SGHRS and CDR2 YFSETQ. The CDR3 DNA sequence: TGCGCCAGCAGCTTGTTTGGAGGCCGTGAGCAGTTCTTC. Protein: CASSLFGGREQFF.

This clonotype was counted a few times. V usage is TRBV11-2 and J usage is TRBJ2-1, with D possibly matching TRBD2 (5 bases). This CDR3 is built from 15 residues. Germline V gives CDR1 SGHAT, CDR2 FQNNGV. V shed 4 bases and J shed 6 bases, with 16 bases lying between them. The chain's CDR3 is CASSSYSVVSNEQFF. The CDR3, as DNA: TGTGCCAGCAGCTCTTATAGCGTAGTGAGCAATGAGCAGTTCTTC.

This chain uses TRBV4-3 with TRBJ1-1, with 7 positions matching TRBD1. CDR3 length: 16 residues. The V gene end was trimmed by 0 bases and the J gene end by 1 base; junction bases not matched to a gene: 5. Germline lookup yields CDR1 LGHNA and CDR2 YSLEER. The CDR3 region is CASSQDTGQSNTEAFF. DNA of the CDR3: TGCGCCAGCAGCCAAGATACGGGACAGTCGAACACTGAAGCTTTCTTT.

This clonotype appeared many times. The V gene is TRBV5-1, the J gene TRBJ2-3; weak D call: TRBD2 (5 bases). Germline CDR1 is SGHRS and CDR2 is YFSETQ. The CDR3 consists of 15 residues. V lost 2 bases and J 4 bases, leaving 14 bases between the germline ends. In DNA, the CDR3 is TGCGCCAGCAGCTTTACTAGTGAGGCGCCAGATACGCAGTATTTT. Amino acid sequence: CASSFTSEAPDTQYF.

The rearrangement links TRBV3-1 to TRBJ1-1; the D is unclear. Germline assignment: CDR1 LGHDT and CDR2 YNNKEL (reference sequence). V was trimmed by 5 bases and J by 4 bases, leaving 11 bases between them. This CDR3 spans 13 amino acids. CDR3 protein: CASSGSRATEAFF. The CDR3 region has the DNA TGTGCCAGCAGCGGGTCGAGGGCCACTGAAGCTTTCTTT.

The gene calls are TRBV6-2 or TRBV6-3 and TRBJ2-6; 8 bases match TRBD1. This CDR3 is built from 15 residues. The V gene's germline CDR1 is MNHEY and CDR2 SVGEGT. With 8 bases clipped from V and 3 bases from J, the junction kept 6 bases outside the gene matches. CDR3 nucleotides: TGTGCCAGCCTGGACAGGGATGGTGGGGCCAACGTCCTGACTTTC. This translates into CASLDRDGGANVLTF.

This clonotype was seen a handful of times. The genes are TRBV4-1 and TRBJ2-6; D unresolved. The CDR3 is made up of 16 amino acids. CDR1 is MGHRA and CDR2 is YSYEKL in the germline V gene. The ends were cut back, 3 bases at V and 3 bases at J, with 12 bases in the middle. Here the CDR3 DNA reads TGCGCCAGCAGCCAGGCTTTGGGGATTGGGGCCAACGTCCTGACTTTC. Translated, it gives CASSQALGIGANVLTF.

This clonotype came up a few times. The J gene is TRBJ1-2, the V gene TRBV29-1; weak D call: TRBD1 (6 bases). The germline V gene has CDR1 SQVTM and CDR2 ANQGSEA. The CDR3 length is 16 residues. Trimming removed 0 bases at V and 6 bases at J, with 20 bases between. The CDR3 sequence is CSVEDFTGTKTDGYTF. The CDR3 DNA sequence: TGCAGCGTTGAAGATTTTACAGGGACGAAGACTGATGGCTACACCTTC.

This clonotype was seen ten or more times. This rearrangement joins TRBV4-2 to TRBJ2-3, with a tentative D call TRBD1 (6 bases). The CDR3 has 13 amino acids. The ends were cut back, 3 bases at V and 5 bases at J, with 9 bases in the middle. Germline V lookup: CDR1 LGHNA, CDR2 YNFKEQ. The DNA for the CDR3 is TGTGCCAGCAGCCAGGGGGCCTTAGATACGCAGTATTTT. Protein product: CASSQGALDTQYF.

This clonotype was recorded at least ten times. The chain couples TRBV20-1 to TRBJ2-5, with D perhaps TRBD1 (5 bases). CDR3 length: 12 amino acids. V gave up 1 base and J gave up 5 bases, with 8 bases separating them. CDR1 is DFQATT, CDR2 SNEGSKA, per germline (reference sequence). DNA of the CDR3: TGCAGTGCTAGAGGACAGATGGAGACCCAGTACTTC. Amino acids: CSARGQMETQYF.

In this sample, this clonotype turned up a few times. This sequence joins TRBV5-4 and TRBJ2-5, with TRBD1 as a possible D gene (6 bases). From germline, CDR1 is SGHNT and CDR2 YYREEE (reference sequence). The ends were cut back, 4 bases at V and 4 bases at J, with 17 bases in the middle. This CDR3 has 15 residues. CDR3 nucleotide sequence: TGTGCCAGCAGCGTCTCCAGGGGCGTTGGAGAGACCCAGTACTTC. This sequence encodes CASSVSRGVGETQYF.

This clonotype was detected ten times or more. This sequence joins TRBV29-1 and TRBJ2-7, with 9 bases identical to TRBD1. The germline V gene has CDR1 SQVTM and CDR2 ANQGSEA. The V and J ends lost 4 bases and 7 bases, in that order; junction bases with no gene match: 8. CDR3 length equals 13 residues. The chain's CDR3 is CSVVSGQGVEQYF. The CDR3 DNA reads TGCAGCGTTGTTTCGGGACAGGGAGTAGAGCAGTACTTC.

The gene calls are TRBV5-1 and TRBJ2-3; perhaps TRBD2 as D (5 bases). V was cut by 0 bases and J by 6 bases, with 14 bases left in between. The length of the CDR3 is 15 residues. Germline V gene lookup returns CDR1 SGHRS and CDR2 YFSETQ. CDR3 nucleotides: TGCGCCAGCAGCTTGGGATTATCGGGGATCGATACGCAGTATTTT. Amino acids: CASSLGLSGIDTQYF.